Each of the 15 T cell receptor beta chains below was sequenced from the same sample in a study of Graves' ophthalmopathy and Graves' hyperthyroidism. Amplification of the TCR beta CDR3 regions used RNA transcripts (as template). The authors performed first-round RT-PCR with HTBI primers and then a second-round multiplex PCR. MiXCR, run by TCRdb on the multiplex PCR reads, gives a single entry per CDR3 protein. Of 400,000 to 500,000 distinct CDR3 sequences listed, around a fifth are singletons. Sequencing was done on a sample of peripheral blood. The receptors stem from a woman under 30 with stable Graves' hyperthyroidism.

This clonotype was picked up many times. The chain employs TRBV10-3 and TRBJ2-7; D tentatively reads TRBD1 or TRBD2 (5 bases each). V lost 8 bases, J lost 3 bases, and 11 bases lay in between. CDR1 is ENHRY and CDR2 is SYGVKD in the germline V gene. CDR3 length: 12 amino acids. The DNA of the CDR3 is TGTGCCATCCGGGACGCCAACTACGAGCAGTACTTC. This gives the protein CAIRDANYEQYF.

This clonotype appeared many times. The chain couples TRBV5-1 to TRBJ2-7, with 8 bases aligning to TRBD2. V lost 6 bases, J lost 4 bases, and 9 bases stayed unmatched. Per the germline V gene, CDR1 is SGHRS and CDR2 is YFSETQ. There are 14 residues in the CDR3. The CDR3 DNA follows: TGCGCCAGCACAAACGGGACTAGAGCTTACGAGCAGTACTTC. It specifies CASTNGTRAYEQYF.

There are many counts of this clonotype. The chain couples TRBV25-1 to TRBJ2-5, with TRBD2 matching 7 bases. The germline gives CDR1 MGHDK, CDR2 SYGVNS. CDR3 length equals 14 residues. J was trimmed by 5 bases and V by 3 bases; bases with no gene match: 6. The CDR3 sequence: CASSEKAGRETQYF. The DNA of the CDR3 is TGTGCCAGCAGTGAGAAAGCGGGAAGGGAGACCCAGTACTTC. Together with reference TRBV25-1 and TRBJ2-5, the CDR3 gives the full variable domain: EADIYQTPRYLVIGTGKKITLECSQTMGHDKMYWYQQDPGMELHLIHYSYGVNSTEKGDLSSESTVSRIRTEHFPLTLESARPSHTSQYLCASSEKAGRETQYFGPGTRLLVL.

At least ten counts were recorded for this clonotype. Being one base from a much bigger clone, this may be a read error. The chain has TRBV28 and TRBJ1-1; D perhaps matches TRBD1 (5 bases). The germline V and J ends were trimmed by 6 bases and 2 bases, with 16 bases remaining between them. Germline CDR1 reads MDHEN; CDR2 reads SYDVKM. The CDR3 is 15 residues long. CDR3: CASSPSHGANTEAFF. The DNA for the CDR3 is TGTGCCAGCAGCCCCTCCCACGGGGCAAACACTGAAGCTTTCTTT.

There are many counts of this clonotype. The rearrangement links TRBV11-2 to TRBJ2-7; D gene uncertain. Per the germline V gene, CDR1 is SGHAT and CDR2 is FQNNGV. Deletions cut 5 bases from V and 0 bases from J, with 14 bases between. The length of the CDR3 is 15 residues. The CDR3 sequence is CASSGRERSSYEQYF. CDR3 sequence (DNA): TGTGCCAGCAGCGGAAGGGAACGGTCCTCCTACGAGCAGTACTTC.

Ten or more counts support this clonotype. This chain joins TRBV12-3 or TRBV12-4 and TRBJ1-2; D ambiguous. The CDR3 contains 16 residues. V lost 8 bases, J lost 6 bases, and 25 bases lay in between. CDR3: CASGFQRALVRDGYTF. CDR3 nucleotide sequence: TGTGCCAGCGGGTTCCAGAGAGCGCTGGTTAGGGATGGCTACACCTTC.

This clonotype has ten or more counts. The chain is built from TRBV27 and TRBJ2-5; D might be TRBD2 (6 bases). The CDR3 spans 15 residues. V was pared by 5 bases and J by 4 bases, with 17 bases between. From germline, CDR1 is MNHEY and CDR2 SMNVEV (reference sequence). The CDR3 protein is CASSPRPGVSETQYF. CDR3 bases: TGTGCCAGCAGTCCCCGGCCGGGAGTATCAGAGACCCAGTACTTC.

A word on this clonotype: The junction differs from germline at one of its ends, possibly a read error. The V gene is TRBV24-1, the J gene TRBJ2-5; possible D gene TRBD2, 6 bases. CDR1 is KGHDR, CDR2 SFDVKD, per germline. This CDR3 is built from 12 residues. CDR3 residues: CATSDAGPRAYF. DNA for the CDR3: TGTGCCACCAGTGATGCGGGACCCCGGGCGTACTTT.

Ten or more counts support this clonotype. The rearrangement uses TRBV6-5 and TRBJ2-2; 10 bases align to TRBD2. J lost 4 bases, V lost 2 bases, and 4 bases had no gene match. This CDR3 comprises 16 residues. The germline V gene encodes CDR1 MNHEY and CDR2 SVGAGI. The CDR3 region has the DNA TGTGCCAGCAGTTACCTGGGACTAGCGCCCACCGGGGAGCTGTTTTTT. Its protein is CASSYLGLAPTGELFF.

This clonotype has at least ten counts. The chain recombines TRBV7-3 with TRBJ2-2; D possibly corresponds to TRBD2 (5 bases). CDR1 and CDR2 from the germline V gene are SGHTA and FQGTGA. CDR3 length: 12 residues. Trimming removed 4 bases at V and 7 bases at J, with 7 bases between. The CDR3 DNA sequence: TGTGCCAGCAGCTGGGCGGGCGGGGAGCTGTTTTTT. It is translated as CASSWAGGELFF.

This clonotype occurred a few times. The CDR3 sequence: CASSFSHLQETQYF. The CDR3 DNA is TGTGCCAGCAGCTTCTCGCATCTACAAGAGACCCAGTACTTC. This chain uses TRBV7-2 with TRBJ2-5; D unclear. V gave up 3 bases and J gave up 2 bases, with 10 bases separating them. CDR1 SGHTA and CDR2 FQGNSA come from the germline V gene. The CDR3 runs to 14 residues.

The gene calls are TRBV28 and TRBJ1-2, with 8 bases matching TRBD1. CDR3 size: 15 residues. Per germline, CDR1 MDHEN and CDR2 SYDVKM. V lost 4 bases to trimming and J lost 5 bases; unmatched junction nucleotides: 9. The CDR3 sequence: CASSSYLDREYGYTF. The CDR3 DNA follows: TGTGCCAGCAGTTCATACCTGGACAGGGAGTATGGCTACACCTTC.

This clonotype showed up many times. The rearrangement uses TRBV11-2 and TRBJ1-1; D remains ambiguous. Germline assignment: CDR1 SGHAT and CDR2 FQNNGV. This CDR3 has 13 amino acids. The V end was cut by 0 bases, the J end by 1 base, with 3 bases between. The CDR3: CASSLESNTEAFF. The CDR3 nucleotides are TGTGCCAGCAGCTTAGAATCGAACACTGAAGCTTTCTTT. The full variable domain, rest sourced from reference TRBV11-2 and TRBJ1-1, is EAGVAQSPRYKIIEKRQSVAFWCNPISGHATLYWYQQILGQGPKLLIQFQNNGVVDDSQLPKDRFSAERLKGVDSTLKIQPAKLEDSAVYLCASSLESNTEAFFGQGTRLTVV.

The chain has TRBV20-1 and TRBJ1-5; TRBD1 agrees at 10 bases. This CDR3 contains 15 residues. The germline V gene encodes CDR1 DFQATT and CDR2 SNEGSKA (reference sequence). The J segment lost 4 bases and the V segment lost 6 bases, leaving 9 bases of the junction unmatched. CDR3 DNA sequence: TGCAGTGCCTGGAGGACAGGGGGTGGAAATCAGCCCCAGCATTTT. It codes for CSAWRTGGGNQPQHF.

The chain links TRBV27 to TRBJ1-1; possibly TRBD1 for D (6 bases). Trimming pared 2 bases from V and 1 base from J, leaving 20 bases between. The germline V gene encodes CDR1 MNHEY and CDR2 SMNVEV (reference sequence). This CDR3 is built from 18 residues. CDR3 protein: CASSLEGGGVGENTEAFF. The CDR3 bases are TGTGCCAGCAGTTTAGAAGGAGGGGGGGTAGGGGAGAACACTGAAGCTTTCTTT.